This T cell receptor beta chain was identified during a study of beta chain features in type 1 diabetes. Study as a whole: Patients were similar to healthy donors in age and gender (as well as in cell yields). Study-wide points: Type 1 diabetes patients showed a moderate but significant shortening of TCRB CDR3s in all four CD4+ subsets.

Reverse transcribing all isolated RNA meant expressed TCRB transcripts were sequenced. Measured with immunoSEQ multiplex PCR; TCRdb has only the in-frame clones, and not every one. The table has 900,000 or so clones, roughly 15% seen once. CD4+ naive, central memory, regulatory and stem cell-like memory cells were sorted via CD45RO/CCR7/CD25/CD127/CD95/CD27. As to this clone: Antigen unknown.

The sequencing sample was made of naive CD4+ T cells from blood. The origin of this receptor is a woman aged 18 to 35 in good health.

CDR3 residues: CASSFPRTGNYEQYF. DNA of the CDR3: TGTGCCAGCAGCTTCCCACGGACAGGGAACTACGAGCAGTACTTC. The chain joins TRBV7-9 to TRBJ2-7, with 8 bases matching TRBD1. J was trimmed by 3 bases and V by 3 bases; bases with no gene match: 7. Per germline, CDR1 SEHNR and CDR2 FQNEAQ (reference sequence). The CDR3 is 15 residues long.